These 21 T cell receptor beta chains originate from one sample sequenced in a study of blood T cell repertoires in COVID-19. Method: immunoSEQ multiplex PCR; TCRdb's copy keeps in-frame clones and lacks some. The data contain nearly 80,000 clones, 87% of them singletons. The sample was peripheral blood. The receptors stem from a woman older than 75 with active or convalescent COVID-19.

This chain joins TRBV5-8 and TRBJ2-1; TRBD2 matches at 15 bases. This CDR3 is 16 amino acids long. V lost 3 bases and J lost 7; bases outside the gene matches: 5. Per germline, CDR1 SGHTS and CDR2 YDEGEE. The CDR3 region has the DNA TGTGCCAGCAGCTGGACTAGCGGGAGGGCCAGGAATGAGCAGTTCTTC. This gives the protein CASSWTSGRARNEQFF.

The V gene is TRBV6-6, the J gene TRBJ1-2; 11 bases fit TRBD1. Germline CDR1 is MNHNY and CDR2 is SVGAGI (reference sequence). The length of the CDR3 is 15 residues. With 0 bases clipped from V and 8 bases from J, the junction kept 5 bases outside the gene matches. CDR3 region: CASSYSGQGAGGYTF. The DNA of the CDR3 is TGTGCCAGCAGTTACTCAGGACAGGGGGCGGGAGGCTACACCTTC.

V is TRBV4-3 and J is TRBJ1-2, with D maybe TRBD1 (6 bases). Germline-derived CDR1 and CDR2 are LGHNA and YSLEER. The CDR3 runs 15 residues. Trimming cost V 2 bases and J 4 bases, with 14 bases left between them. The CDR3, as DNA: TGCGCCAGCAGCCAATATCCGGGGGGCAGCTATGGCTACACCTTC. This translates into CASSQYPGGSYGYTF.

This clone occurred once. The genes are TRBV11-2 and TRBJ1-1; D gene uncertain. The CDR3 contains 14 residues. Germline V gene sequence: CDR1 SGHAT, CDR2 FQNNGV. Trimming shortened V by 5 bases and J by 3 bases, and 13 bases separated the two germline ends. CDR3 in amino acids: CASSPRLRDTEAFF. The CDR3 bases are TGTGCCAGCAGCCCGCGGTTGAGGGACACTGAAGCTTTCTTT.

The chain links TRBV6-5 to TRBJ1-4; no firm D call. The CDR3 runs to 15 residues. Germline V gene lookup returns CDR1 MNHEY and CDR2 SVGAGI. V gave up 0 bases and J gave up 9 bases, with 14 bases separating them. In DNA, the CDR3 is TGTGCCAGCAGTTACTCGAATCAGGATAGGAAAAAACTGTTTTTT. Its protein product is CASSYSNQDRKKLFF.

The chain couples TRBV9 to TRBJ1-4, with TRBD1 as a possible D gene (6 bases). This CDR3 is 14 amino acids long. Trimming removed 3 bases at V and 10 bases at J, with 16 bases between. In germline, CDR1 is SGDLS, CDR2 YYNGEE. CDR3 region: CASSEQGGVGKLFF. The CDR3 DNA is TGTGCCAGCAGCGAACAGGGTGGGGTAGGAAAACTGTTTTTT. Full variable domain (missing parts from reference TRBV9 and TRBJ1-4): DSGVTQTPKHLITATGQRVTLRCSPRSGDLSVYWYQQSLDQGLQFLIQYYNGEERAKGNILERFSAQQFPDLHSELNLSSLELGDSALYFCASSEQGGVGKLFFGSGTQLSVL.

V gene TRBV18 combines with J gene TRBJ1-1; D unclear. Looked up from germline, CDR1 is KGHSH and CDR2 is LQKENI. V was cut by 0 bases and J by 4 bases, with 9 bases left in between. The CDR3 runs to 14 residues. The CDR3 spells CASSPPKRGTEAFF. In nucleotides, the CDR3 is TGTGCCAGCTCACCACCGAAACGGGGCACTGAAGCTTTCTTT.

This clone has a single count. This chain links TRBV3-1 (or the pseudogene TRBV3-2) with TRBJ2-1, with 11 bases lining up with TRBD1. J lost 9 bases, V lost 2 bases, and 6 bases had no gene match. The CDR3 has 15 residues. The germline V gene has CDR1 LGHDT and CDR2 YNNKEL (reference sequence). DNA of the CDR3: TGTGCCAGCAGCCAACAGGGACAGGGGGGTGGTGAGCAGTTCTTC. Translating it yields CASSQQGQGGGEQFF.

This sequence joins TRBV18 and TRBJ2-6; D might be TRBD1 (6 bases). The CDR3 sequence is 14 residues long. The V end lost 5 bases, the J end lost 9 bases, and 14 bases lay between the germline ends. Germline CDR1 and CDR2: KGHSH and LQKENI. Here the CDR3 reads CASSSYREVNVLTF. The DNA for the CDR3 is TGTGCCAGCTCATCCTACAGGGAAGTCAACGTCCTGACTTTC.

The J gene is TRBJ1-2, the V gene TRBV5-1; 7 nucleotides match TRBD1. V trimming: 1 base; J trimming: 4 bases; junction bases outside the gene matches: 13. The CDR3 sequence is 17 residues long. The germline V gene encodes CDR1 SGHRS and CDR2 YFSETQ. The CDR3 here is CASSLSLIVGGSYGYTF. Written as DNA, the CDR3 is TGCGCCAGCAGCTTGTCCCTTATCGTAGGGGGCAGCTATGGCTACACCTTC.

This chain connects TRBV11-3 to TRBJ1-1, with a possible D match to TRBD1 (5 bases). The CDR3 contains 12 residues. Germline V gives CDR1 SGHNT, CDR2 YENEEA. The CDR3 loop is CASSGGGTEAFF. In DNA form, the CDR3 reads TGTGCTTCGTCCGGGGGGGGCACTGAAGCTTTCTTT.

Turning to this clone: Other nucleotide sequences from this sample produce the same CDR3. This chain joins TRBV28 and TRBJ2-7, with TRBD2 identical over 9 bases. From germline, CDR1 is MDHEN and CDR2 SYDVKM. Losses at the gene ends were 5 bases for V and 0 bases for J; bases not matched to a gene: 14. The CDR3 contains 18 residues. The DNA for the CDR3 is TGTGCCAGCAGTGGGGGACTAGCAGGCCCGAATCCCTCCTACGAGCAGTACTTC. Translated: CASSGGLAGPNPSYEQYF.

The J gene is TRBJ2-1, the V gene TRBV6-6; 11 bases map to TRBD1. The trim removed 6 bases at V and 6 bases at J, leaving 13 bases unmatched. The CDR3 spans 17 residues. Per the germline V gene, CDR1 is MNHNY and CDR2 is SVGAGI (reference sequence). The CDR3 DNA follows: TGTGCCAGCAGCCGATCTCCGGGACAGGGGGAGGTCAATGAGCAGTTCTTC. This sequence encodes CASSRSPGQGEVNEQFF.

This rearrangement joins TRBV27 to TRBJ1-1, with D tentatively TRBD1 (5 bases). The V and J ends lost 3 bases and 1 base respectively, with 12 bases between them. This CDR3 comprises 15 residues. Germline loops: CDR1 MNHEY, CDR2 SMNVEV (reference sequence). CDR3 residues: CASSLGQGWNTEAFF. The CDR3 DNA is TGTGCCAGCAGTTTGGGCCAGGGCTGGAACACTGAAGCTTTCTTT.

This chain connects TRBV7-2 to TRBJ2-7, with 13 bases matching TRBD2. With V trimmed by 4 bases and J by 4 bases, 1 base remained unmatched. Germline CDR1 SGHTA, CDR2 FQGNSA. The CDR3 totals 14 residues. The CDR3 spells CASSWTSGGYEQYF. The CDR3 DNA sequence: TGTGCCAGCAGCTGGACTAGCGGGGGTTACGAGCAGTACTTC.

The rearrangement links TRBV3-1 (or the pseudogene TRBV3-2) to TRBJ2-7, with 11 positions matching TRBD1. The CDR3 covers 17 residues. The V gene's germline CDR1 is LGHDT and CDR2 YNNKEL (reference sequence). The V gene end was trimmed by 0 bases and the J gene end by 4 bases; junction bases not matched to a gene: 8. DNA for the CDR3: TGTGCCAGCAGCCAAGATCGCCGGACAGGGGGCGGATACGAGCAGTACTTC. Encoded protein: CASSQDRRTGGGYEQYF.

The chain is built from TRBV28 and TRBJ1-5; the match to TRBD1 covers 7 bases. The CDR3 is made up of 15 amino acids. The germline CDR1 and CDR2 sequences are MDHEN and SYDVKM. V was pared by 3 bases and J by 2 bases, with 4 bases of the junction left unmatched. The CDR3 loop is CASSFAGQGNQPQHF. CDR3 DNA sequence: TGTGCCAGCAGTTTCGCCGGACAGGGCAATCAGCCCCAGCATTTT.

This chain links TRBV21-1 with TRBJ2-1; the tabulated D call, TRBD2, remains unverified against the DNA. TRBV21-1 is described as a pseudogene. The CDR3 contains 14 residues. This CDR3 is CASRGGGTYNEQFF. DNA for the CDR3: TGTGCCAGCCGCGGGGGCGGAACCTACAATGAGCAGTTCTTC.

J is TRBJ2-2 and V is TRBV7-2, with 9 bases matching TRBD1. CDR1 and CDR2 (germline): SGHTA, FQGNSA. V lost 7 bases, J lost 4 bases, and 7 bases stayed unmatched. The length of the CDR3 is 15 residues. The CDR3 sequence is CASTGTGRFTGELFF. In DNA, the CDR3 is TGTGCCAGCACGGGGACAGGGCGGTTCACCGGGGAGCTGTTTTTT.

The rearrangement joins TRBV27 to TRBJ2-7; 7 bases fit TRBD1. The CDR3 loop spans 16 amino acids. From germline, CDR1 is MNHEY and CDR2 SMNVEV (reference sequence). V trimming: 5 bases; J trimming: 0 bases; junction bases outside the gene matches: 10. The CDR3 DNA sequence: TGTGCCAGCAGTGTCCGACAGGGCGTGAGCTCCTACGAGCAGTACTTC. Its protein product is CASSVRQGVSSYEQYF.

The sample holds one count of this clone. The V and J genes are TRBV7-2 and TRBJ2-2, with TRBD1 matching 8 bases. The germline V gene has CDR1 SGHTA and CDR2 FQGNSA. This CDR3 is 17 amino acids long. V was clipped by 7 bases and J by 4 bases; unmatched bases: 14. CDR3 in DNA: TGTGCCAGCACCAAGATCTTCAGGACAGGGAGCACCGGGGAGCTGTTTTTT. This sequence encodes CASTKIFRTGSTGELFF.